The subject of this entry is one TCR beta chain. This sample is drawn from a study of blood T cell repertoires in COVID-19. The overall study: Specimens from acute and convalescent COVID-19 originated in the United States, Italy and Spain.

The CDR3 has 14 residues. After removal of 3 bases from V and 5 bases from J, the junction contained 4 bases not matched to a gene. CDR1 and CDR2 from the germline V gene are WNHNN and SYGVQD (reference sequence). Authors' processing steps: From reference gene primer amplification, estimates of nucleated cell counts were derived. The table came from immunoSEQ multiplex PCR; TCRdb's copy has only in-frame clones and leaves some out. The D gene and trimming were derived from the DNA, and the V and J assignments and clone size from that table. The sample carries 50,000 to 70,000 clones, about 90% recorded once.

V gene TRBV10-1 combines with J gene TRBJ2-5; 9 nucleotides agree with TRBD1. Sequencing was done on a sample of peripheral blood. The TCR sequence derives from a man aged 60 to 69 with active or convalescent COVID-19. In nucleotides, the CDR3 is TGCGCCAGCAGTGATACAGGGGGCCGGGAGACCCAGTACTTC. Translated: CASSDTGGRETQYF.